This T cell receptor (beta chain) comes out of a study of CD8+ T cells in alopecia areata. The CDR3 covers 14 residues. CDR1 is MNHEY, CDR2 SVGAGI, per germline. Treatment described: oral pan-JAK inhibitor, 5-10 mg twice daily. The sequencing template was cDNA reverse transcribed from extracted RNA. Some clones are missing from TCRdb's copy, which holds only in-frame ones; the method was immunoSEQ multiplex PCR. Counted here are 200,000 to 250,000 clones, around two fifths occurring once; the ten biggest clones make up 0.48%. In this sample, this clone turned up a few times. This sequence originates from a human donor with alopecia areata. The material was CD4+ T cells sorted from blood, obtained at approximately week 30, from a patient treated with tofacitinib. This rearrangement joins TRBV6-5 to TRBJ2-5; TRBD2 might be the D (5 bases). Matching the DNA end better, TRBJ2-7 makes the J call doubtful. DNA of the CDR3: TGTGCCAGCAGTTACTCAGGGAGCTCCTACGAGCAGTACTTC. It codes for CASSYSGSSYEQYF.